These T cell receptor beta chains were read from a single sample in a study of shared clonotypes between healthy human individuals. The assay was immunoSEQ multiplex PCR, and TCRdb's table has in-frame clones only and misses some. The sample contains about 690,000 clones, roughly 91% of which appear only once. Material: memory CD8+ T cells from PBMCs. The receptors were gathered from a man between 18 and 35 years old in good health. Some clones in this sample may be carry-over from other donors' samples. Each CDR3 is given without its conserved first and last residue.

V gene	J gene	CDR3 protein
TRBV4-1	TRBJ2-5	ASSQISARKYQETQY
TRBV4-3	TRBJ2-7	ASSQDQAGGYEQY
TRBV6-1	TRBJ1-5	ASTGPYNQPQH
TRBV27	TRBJ1-5	ASSEDRGGQPQH
TRBV28	TRBJ1-1	ASKLVRNTEAF
TRBV11-2	TRBJ1-4	ASSLFDREEEKLF
TRBV4-2	TRBJ2-1	ASSQVGLQSSYNEQF
TRBV2	TRBJ2-1	ASSYGLAEYNEQF
TRBV27	TRBJ2-6	ASSFSGANVLT
TRBV6-4	TRBJ2-3	ASSEGGQGRYTQY
TRBV4-1	TRBJ2-5	ASSHLQRLAGGETQY
TRBV5-4	TRBJ2-6	ASSLGGQGSNVLT
TRBV9	TRBJ2-1	ASSVGREGYNEQF
TRBV27	TRBJ2-7	ASRGGMEQY
TRBV4-3	TRBJ1-1	ASSQGTFNTEAF
TRBV11-2	TRBJ2-4	ASSLGYSSENIQY
TRBV6-6	TRBJ2-1	ASSPLGENNEQF
TRBV1	TRBJ2-7	TSSQDIGTEQY
TRBV5-1	TRBJ2-2	ASSLAMLAGAYTGELF
TRBV9	TRBJ2-1	ASSVIRDNEQF
TRBV6-6	TRBJ2-3	ASSYYGVVDTQY
TRBV15	TRBJ2-5	ATSRDRQGLVETQY
TRBV6-5	TRBJ2-5	ASSYSSRVGTQY
TRBV29-1	TRBJ2-5	SVRGLGHEGTQY
TRBV5-1	TRBJ1-1	ASSSHSGGNTEAF
TRBV10-3	TRBJ2-1	AISESFGGVSSYNEQF
TRBV28	TRBJ2-1	ASSSQGEAYNEQF
TRBV19	TRBJ2-1	ASILTTGGARNEQF
TRBV11-2	TRBJ1-1	ASSFIQGSTEAF
TRBV27	TRBJ2-7	ASSLAGYEQY
TRBV7-9	TRBJ2-1	ASRSLLLSRDRQDNEQF
TRBV7-6	TRBJ2-7	ASSLTGAYEQY
TRBV2	TRBJ1-1	ASTREERVVEAF
TRBV29-1	TRBJ2-7	SVEDPEQGDEQY
TRBV27	TRBJ2-7	ASSPVRLVHEQY
TRBV10-3	TRBJ2-3	AISDLAGYAIDTQY
TRBV30	TRBJ2-1	ACRTDRTSGRFFRNEQF
TRBV9	TRBJ2-7	ASSLAGGLGEQY
TRBV2	TRBJ2-6	ASSEAPGYSGANVLT
TRBV7-8	TRBJ2-7	ASSQDPTGGPYEQY
TRBV9	TRBJ1-1	ASSVEGLNTEAF
TRBV19	TRBJ2-7	ASSIPRAGVREQY
TRBV13	TRBJ2-1	ASSLGPLAGSSYNEQF
TRBV7-9	TRBJ2-7	ASSIKLAGGPHEQY
TRBV5-5	TRBJ1-4	ASSLKDRGLSTNEKLF
TRBV29-1	TRBJ2-7	SAFTETYEQY
TRBV28	TRBJ1-4	ASEDRLVTTNEKLF
TRBV6-5	TRBJ2-2	ASSYGPDTGELF
TRBV27	TRBJ2-1	ASSPTSGRIPPSSYNEQF